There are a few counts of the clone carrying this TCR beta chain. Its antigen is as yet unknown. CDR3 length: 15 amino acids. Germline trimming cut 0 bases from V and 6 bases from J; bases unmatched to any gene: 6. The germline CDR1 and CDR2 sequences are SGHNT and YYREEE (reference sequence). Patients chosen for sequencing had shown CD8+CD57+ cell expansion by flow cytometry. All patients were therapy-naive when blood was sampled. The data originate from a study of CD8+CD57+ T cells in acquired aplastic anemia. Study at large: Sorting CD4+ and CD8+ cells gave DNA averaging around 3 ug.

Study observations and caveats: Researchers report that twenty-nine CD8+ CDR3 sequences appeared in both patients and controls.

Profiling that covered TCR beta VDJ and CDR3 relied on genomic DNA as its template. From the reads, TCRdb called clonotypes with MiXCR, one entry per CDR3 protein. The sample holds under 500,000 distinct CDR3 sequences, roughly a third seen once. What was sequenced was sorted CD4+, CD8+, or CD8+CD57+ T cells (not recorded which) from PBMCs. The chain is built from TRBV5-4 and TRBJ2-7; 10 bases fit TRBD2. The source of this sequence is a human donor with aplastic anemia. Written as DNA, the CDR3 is TGTGCCAGCAGCTTGGATATCGGGACTAGCGCCGAGCAGTACTTC. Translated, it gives CASSLDIGTSAEQYF.